Shown below are 28 T cell receptor beta chains from a single sample sequenced in a study of blood T cells in healthy people across ages. A sample-barcoded 5' primer and a J-beta primer mix were used in a second PCR of roughly 7 to 11 cycles. MiXCR, applied by TCRdb to the 5' RACE reads, yields one record per CDR3 protein. The sample carries around 1,500,000 distinct CDR3 sequences, roughly 28% recorded once. The sample comprised blood. All receptors derive from a woman aged 25 to 39 in good health.

Many counts were recorded for this clonotype. The V gene is TRBV29-1, the J gene TRBJ2-7; D gene ambiguous. CDR1 is SQVTM, CDR2 ANQGSEA, per germline. CDR3 length: 12 residues. With 4 bases removed from V and 1 base from J, the gap between germline ends came to 8 bases. The CDR3 region has the DNA TGCAGCGTTGTTGGGGATTCCTACGAGCAGTACTTC. This gives the protein CSVVGDSYEQYF.

Of note for this clonotype: Just one base apart from a much larger clone, this may be a read error. The chain joins TRBV29-1 to TRBJ2-5; 7 bases agree with TRBD1. Germline V gene lookup returns CDR1 SQVTM and CDR2 ANQGSEA. The CDR3 is 17 residues long. With 8 bases clipped from V and 0 bases from J, the junction kept 18 bases outside the gene matches. The CDR3 is CSTITNRGGEDQETQYF. Written as DNA, the CDR3 is TGCAGCACAATCACCAACAGGGGCGGCGAGGACCAAGAGACCCAGTACTTC. The full variable domain, completed using reference TRBV29-1 and TRBJ2-5, is SAVISQKPSRDICQRGTSLTIQCQVDSQVTMMFWYRQQPGQSLTLIATANQGSEATYESGFVIDKFPISRPNLTFSTLTVSNMSPEDSSIYLCSTITNRGGEDQETQYFGPGTRLLVL.

Ten or more counts support this clonotype. The chain has TRBV6-6 and TRBJ2-3; a weak D match, TRBD2 (6 bases). Germline-derived CDR1 and CDR2 are MNHNY and SVGAGI (reference sequence). The CDR3 has 14 residues. With 2 bases removed from V and 6 bases from J, the gap between germline ends came to 12 bases. The CDR3 protein is CASSYGVAVDTQYF. The CDR3 bases are TGTGCCAGCAGTTACGGGGTAGCGGTCGATACGCAGTATTTT.

J is TRBJ2-1 and V is TRBV20-1, with TRBD2 matching 12 bases. Germline V gene data show CDR1 as DFQATT and CDR2 as SNEGSKA (reference sequence). The CDR3 is 16 amino acids. V was pared by 0 bases and J by 7 bases, with 7 bases of the junction left unmatched. The CDR3 loop is CSARDSSGRALNEQFF. DNA of the CDR3: TGCAGTGCTAGAGACTCTAGCGGGAGGGCCTTGAATGAGCAGTTCTTC.

A word on this clonotype: A much larger clonotype is one base distant, so this may be a read error. V usage is TRBV15 and J usage is TRBJ2-1; D is undetermined. Germline assignment: CDR1 LNHNV and CDR2 YYDKDF (reference sequence). The CDR3 is 15 amino acids. CDR3 residues: CATSRSQPTYNEHFF. As DNA, the CDR3 is TGTGCCACCAGCAGATCCCAACCTACCTACAATGAGCACTTCTTC. The entire variable domain, with the rest obtained from reference TRBV15 and TRBJ2-1, is as follows: DAMVIQNPRYQVTQFGKPVTLSCSQTLNHNVMYWYQQKSSQAPKLLFHYYDKDFNNEADTPDNFQSRRPNTSFCFLDIRSPGLGDTAMYLCATSRSQPTYNEHFFGPGTRLTVL.

This clonotype was seen ten or more times. The DNA for the CDR3 is TGTGCCGTCGGTAGAGCCGGTAGCTCCTACGAGCAGTACTTC. It is translated as CAVGRAGSSYEQYF. This chain links TRBV10-3 with TRBJ2-7; D call uncertain. The V and J ends lost 11 bases and 0 bases respectively, with 17 bases between them. The CDR3 has 14 residues. CDR1 and CDR2 from the germline V gene are ENHRY and SYGVKD.

For this clonotype: A much larger clone is a single base away; this may be a read error. This chain joins TRBV29-1 and TRBJ2-7, with D possibly matching TRBD1 (6 bases). The J call is in doubt because the DNA end fits TRBJ2-5 better. Germline loops: CDR1 SQVTM, CDR2 ANQGSEA. CDR3 size: 11 residues. The CDR3 here is CSPGRGETQYF. For the CDR3, the DNA is TGCTCGCCCGGCAGGGGAGAGACCCAGTACTTC.

This chain uses TRBV5-1 with TRBJ1-1; possibly TRBD1 for D (5 bases). This CDR3 has 14 amino acids. Trimming took off 4 bases at V and 5 bases at J, with 15 bases between the two ends. Germline V gene data show CDR1 as SGHRS and CDR2 as YFSETQ. CDR3 DNA sequence: TGCGCCAGCAGCCCGGACGGGGGTTGGACTGAAGCTTTCTTT. Protein: CASSPDGGWTEAFF.

The chain recombines TRBV20-1 with TRBJ2-7, with TRBD2 matching 8 bases. Germline V CDR1 and CDR2: DFQATT, SNEGSKA (reference sequence). There are 17 residues in the CDR3. With 3 bases clipped from V and 7 bases from J, the junction kept 20 bases outside the gene matches. CDR3 nucleotide sequence: TGCAGTGCTAGTGGCAGCGGGAGTATCGGGGCCCGTTGGGAGCAGTACTTC. Its translation: CSASGSGSIGARWEQYF.

This clonotype was observed a few times. The CDR3 DNA follows: TGTGCCAGCAGCTTATGGGGCAGCGAGAACTACGAGCAGTACTTC. Translation: CASSLWGSENYEQYF. The V call is TRBV7-2, the J call TRBJ2-7; TRBD1 is a possible D gene (5 bases). Germline-derived CDR1 and CDR2 are SGHTA and FQGNSA. CDR3 size: 15 residues. Trimming pared 2 bases from V and 3 bases from J, leaving 14 bases between.

On this clonotype: Being one base from a much bigger clone, this may be a read error. V gene TRBV5-1 combines with J gene TRBJ2-1; no clear D gene. Germline V lookup: CDR1 SGHRS, CDR2 YFSETQ. The CDR3 is 12 amino acids. CDR3 loop: CASSSVYSEQFF. The CDR3 coding sequence is TGCGCCAGCAGCTCAGTCTACAGTGAGCAGTTCTTC.

CDR3 coding DNA: TGTGCCATCAGTGGGGACAGCCCCGAGGCCGGCTACACCTTC. Its translation is CAISGDSPEAGYTF. The rearrangement uses TRBV10-3 and TRBJ1-2, with TRBD1 matching over 7 bases. Trimming at V came to 4 bases and at J to 8 bases, leaving 10 bases not matched to a gene. This CDR3 is built from 14 residues. Germline CDR1 is ENHRY and CDR2 is SYGVKD.

A few counts support this clonotype. The junction differs from germline at one of its ends, possibly a read error. J is TRBJ2-4 and V is TRBV7-2; 11 bases agree with TRBD2. Germline V lookup: CDR1 SGHTA, CDR2 FQGNSA. CDR3 size: 17 residues. The CDR3 coding sequence is TGTGCCGGCAGCTTAGGTAGCGGGGGGGCGGCCAAAAACATTCAGTACTTC. This translates into CAGSLGSGGAAKNIQYF. Full variable domain (rest looked up from reference TRBV7-2 and TRBJ2-4): GAGVSQSPSNKVTEKGKDVELRCDPISGHTALYWYRQSLGQGLEFLIYFQGNSAPDKSGLPSDRFSAERTGGSVSTLTIQRTQQEDSAVYLCAGSLGSGGAAKNIQYFGAGTRLSVL.

This clonotype was seen only a few times. At one end the junction does not follow the germline gene, possibly because of a read error. The V and J genes are TRBV3-1 and TRBJ2-7; no reliable D call. The germline V gene encodes CDR1 LGHDT and CDR2 YNNKEL (reference sequence). This CDR3 region has 13 residues. This CDR3 reads CASSQVTSFEQYF. CDR3 DNA sequence: TGTGCCAGCAGCCAAGTCACGTCCTTCGAGCAGTACTTC.

V gene TRBV3-1 combines with J gene TRBJ2-5, with D hard to call. The J call may be wrong; the DNA end is better matched by TRBJ2-7. There are 12 residues in the CDR3. Germline CDR1 LGHDT, CDR2 YNNKEL (reference sequence). CDR3 DNA: TGTGCCAGCAGCTCGCTCTGGGACGAGCAGTACTTC. Translation: CASSSLWDEQYF.

This clonotype came up a few times. V and J are TRBV7-9 and TRBJ1-4, with D maybe TRBD1 (6 bases). Germline V gene lookup returns CDR1 SEHNR and CDR2 FQNEAQ (reference sequence). CDR3 size: 17 residues. The V and J ends lost 1 base and 3 bases respectively, with 15 bases between them. The CDR3 DNA reads TGTGCCAGCAGCTTAGTGGCCCACGAGGGGGCTAATGAAAAACTGTTTTTT. Protein: CASSLVAHEGANEKLFF.

V and J are TRBV20-1 and TRBJ1-1; D is unclear. Germline V lookup: CDR1 DFQATT, CDR2 SNEGSKA (reference sequence). The length of the CDR3 is 12 residues. V dropped 6 bases and J dropped 0 bases, with 8 bases sitting between them. CDR3 amino acids: CSATVMNTEAFF. CDR3 DNA: TGCAGTGCCACAGTGATGAACACTGAAGCTTTCTTT.

Concerning this clonotype itself: The junction and the germline gene differ at one end; a read error may be behind it. The gene calls are TRBV7-2 and TRBJ2-4; 10 bases are shared with TRBD1. In germline, CDR1 is SGHTA, CDR2 FQGNSA. The CDR3 sequence is 15 residues long. This CDR3 reads CVSSPQGTGAVRQYF. CDR3 in DNA: TGTGTCAGCAGCCCCCAAGGGACAGGGGCCGTAAGGCAGTACTTC.

This sequence joins TRBV7-6 and TRBJ2-3, with a weak D call TRBD2 (5 bases). The CDR3 length is 14 residues. The V and J ends lost 7 bases and 2 bases respectively, with 13 bases between them. The germline V gene encodes CDR1 SGHVS and CDR2 FNYEAQ. The DNA of the CDR3 is TGTGCCAGCACCGAACTAGTTGACACAGATACGCAGTATTTT. Its translation: CASTELVDTDTQYF.

Comments on this clonotype: The junction differs from germline at one of its ends, possibly a read error. This sequence joins TRBV20-1 and TRBJ1-2, with D tentatively TRBD1 (5 bases). Looked up from germline, CDR1 is DFQATT and CDR2 is SNEGSKA (reference sequence). The CDR3 extends over 12 amino acids. This chain's CDR3 is CGARGQGHGYTF. The CDR3 nucleotides read TGCGGTGCTAGAGGCCAGGGCCATGGCTACACCTTC.

This chain links TRBV12-3 or TRBV12-4 with TRBJ2-1; 7 bases align to TRBD2. The J segment lost 7 bases and the V segment lost 5 bases, leaving 20 bases of the junction unmatched. There are 18 residues in the CDR3. The CDR3 loop is CASSPGGLGYRVGNEQFF. As DNA, the CDR3 is TGTGCCAGCAGTCCGGGAGGCCTCGGGTATCGTGTAGGGAATGAGCAGTTCTTC.

The chain has TRBV5-1 and TRBJ2-7; 8 bases are a match to TRBD2. Per germline, CDR1 SGHRS and CDR2 YFSETQ. V shed 3 bases and J 2 bases; nucleotides not matched to a gene: 7. The length of the CDR3 is 15 residues. CDR3 loop: CASSWAAGEPYEQYF. CDR3 DNA: TGCGCCAGCAGCTGGGCAGCGGGAGAACCCTACGAGCAGTACTTC.

The table lists this clonotype with a few counts. The V and J genes are TRBV11-2 and TRBJ2-1; D possibly corresponds to TRBD1 (6 bases). Germline V lookup: CDR1 SGHAT, CDR2 FQNNGV. CDR3 length: 13 residues. V dropped 5 bases and J dropped 6 bases, with 11 bases sitting between them. DNA for the CDR3: TGTGCCAGCAGCCCTAGACAGGTCAATGAGCAGTTCTTC. Amino acid sequence: CASSPRQVNEQFF.

Note on this clonotype: A much larger clone is a single base away; this may be a read error. The rearrangement uses TRBV12-5 and TRBJ2-1; TRBD2 agrees at 7 bases. Germline values: CDR1 LGHNT, CDR2 FRNRAP. The CDR3 covers 17 residues. V lost 0 bases, J lost 7 bases, and 12 bases stayed unmatched. The CDR3 nucleotides are TGTGCTAGTGGTTTGGTACTGGATTCTCTAGCGGAGAATGAGCAGTTCTTC. Translated: CASGLVLDSLAENEQFF.

This clonotype was picked up a small number of times. A read error may produce the germline difference seen at one junction end. CDR3 sequence: CASGLGGGNVLTF. The CDR3 region has the DNA TGTGCTAGTGGTTTGGGGGGGGGCAACGTCCTGACTTTC. This chain connects TRBV12-5 to TRBJ2-6; 7 bases map to TRBD2. This CDR3 spans 13 amino acids. Per germline, CDR1 LGHNT and CDR2 FRNRAP.

The J gene is TRBJ2-7, the V gene TRBV2; tentative D call: TRBD1 (6 bases). Per the germline V gene, CDR1 is SNHLY and CDR2 is FYNNEI. Trimming took 6 bases from V and 10 from J, leaving 16 bases between them. The CDR3 has 12 amino acids. CDR3 coding DNA: TGTGCCAGCAGCGGAAACAGGGAATCCCAGTACTTC. Amino acids: CASSGNRESQYF.

The CDR3 nucleotides are TGCAGTGCTAGAAAGGGGGGCAGGGACACCTTC. It is translated as CSARKGGRDTF. J is TRBJ1-2 and V is TRBV20-1; a weak D match, TRBD1 (6 bases). CDR3 length equals 11 residues. Germline CDR1 DFQATT, CDR2 SNEGSKA (reference sequence). Trimming pared 2 bases from V and 12 bases from J, leaving 13 bases between.

This clonotype was observed many times. V and J are TRBV7-2 and TRBJ2-3; D unresolved. CDR3 length: 14 residues. CDR1 and CDR2 (germline): SGHTA, FQGNSA. With 1 base removed from V and 6 bases from J, the gap between germline ends came to 11 bases. CDR3 sequence reads: CASSLGGGRDTQYF. CDR3 nucleotide sequence: TGTGCCAGCAGCTTAGGGGGTGGGCGGGATACGCAGTATTTT. The whole variable domain, remainder taken from reference TRBV7-2 and TRBJ2-3, is GAGVSQSPSNKVTEKGKDVELRCDPISGHTALYWYRQSLGQGLEFLIYFQGNSAPDKSGLPSDRFSAERTGGSVSTLTIQRTQQEDSAVYLCASSLGGGRDTQYFGPGTRLTVL.